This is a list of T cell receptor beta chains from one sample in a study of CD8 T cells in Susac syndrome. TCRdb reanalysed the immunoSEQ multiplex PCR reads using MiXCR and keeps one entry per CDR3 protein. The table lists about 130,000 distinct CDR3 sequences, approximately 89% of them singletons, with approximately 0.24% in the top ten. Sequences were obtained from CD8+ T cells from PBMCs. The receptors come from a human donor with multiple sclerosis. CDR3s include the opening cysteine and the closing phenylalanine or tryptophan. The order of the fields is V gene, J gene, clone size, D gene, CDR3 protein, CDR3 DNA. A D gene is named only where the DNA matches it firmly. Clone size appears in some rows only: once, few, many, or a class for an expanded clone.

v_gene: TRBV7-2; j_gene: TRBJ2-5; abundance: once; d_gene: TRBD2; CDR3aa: CASSLFGRLAGLRETQYF; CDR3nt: TGTGCCAGCAGCTTATTCGGCCGACTAGCGGGACTTCGAGAGACCCAGTACTTC
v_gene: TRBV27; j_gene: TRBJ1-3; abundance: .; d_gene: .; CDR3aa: CASSYRLGGNTIYF; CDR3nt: TGTGCCAGCAGTTACCGCCTGGGTGGAAACACCATATATTTT
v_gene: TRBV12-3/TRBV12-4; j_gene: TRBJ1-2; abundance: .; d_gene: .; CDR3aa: CASSRYAETNYGYTF; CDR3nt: TGTGCCAGCAGTCGGTATGCAGAGACTAACTATGGCTACACCTTC
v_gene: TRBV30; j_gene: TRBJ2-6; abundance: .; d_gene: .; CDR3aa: CAWSVGAGANVLTF; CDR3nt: TGTGCCTGGAGTGTAGGAGCTGGGGCCAACGTCCTGACTTTC
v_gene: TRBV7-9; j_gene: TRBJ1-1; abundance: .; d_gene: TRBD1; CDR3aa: CASSYPLDRGPMNTEAFF; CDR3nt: TGTGCCAGCAGCTATCCTCTCGACAGGGGGCCTATGAACACTGAAGCTTTCTTT
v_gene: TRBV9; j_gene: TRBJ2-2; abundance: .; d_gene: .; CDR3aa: CASSVGAANTGELFF; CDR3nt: TGTGCCAGCAGCGTAGGGGCAGCGAACACCGGGGAGCTGTTTTTT
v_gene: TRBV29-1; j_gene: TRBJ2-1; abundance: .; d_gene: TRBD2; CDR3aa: CSVVPTSGRATEQFF; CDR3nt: TGCAGCGTTGTCCCGACTAGCGGGAGGGCCACGGAACAGTTCTTC
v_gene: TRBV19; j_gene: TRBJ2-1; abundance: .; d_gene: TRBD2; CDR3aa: CASSIVAGDYNEQFF; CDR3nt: TGTGCCAGTAGTATAGTCGCGGGGGATTACAATGAGCAGTTCTTC
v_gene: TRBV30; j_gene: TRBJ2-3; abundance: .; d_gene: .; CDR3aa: CAWTALRDTQYF; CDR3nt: TGTGCCTGGACCGCGCTCAGAGATACGCAGTATTTT
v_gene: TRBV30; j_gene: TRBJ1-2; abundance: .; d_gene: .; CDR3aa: CAWSVGSGGYTF; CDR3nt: TGTGCCTGGAGTGTGGGCTCGGGTGGCTACACCTTC
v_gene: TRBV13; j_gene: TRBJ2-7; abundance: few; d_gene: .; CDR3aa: CASSLRTNGAPYEQYF; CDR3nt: TGTGCCAGCAGCCTGCGGACTAACGGGGCCCCTTACGAGCAGTACTTC
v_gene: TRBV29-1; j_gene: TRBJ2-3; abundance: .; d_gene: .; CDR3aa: CSVSTDTQYF; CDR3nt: TGCAGCGTCTCCACAGATACGCAGTATTTT
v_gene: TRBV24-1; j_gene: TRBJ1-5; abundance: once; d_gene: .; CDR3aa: CATSDGAKYSNQPQHF; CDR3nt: TGTGCCACCAGTGACGGGGCCAAATATAGCAATCAGCCCCAGCATTTT
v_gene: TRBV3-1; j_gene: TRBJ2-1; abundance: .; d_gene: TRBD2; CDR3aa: CASSQDLVGLAANEQFF; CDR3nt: TGTGCCAGCAGCCAAGATCTAGTGGGACTAGCAGCAAATGAGCAGTTCTTC
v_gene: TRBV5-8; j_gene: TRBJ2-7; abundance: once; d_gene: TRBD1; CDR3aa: CASSDPYRDSRLGQYF; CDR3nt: TGTGCCAGCAGCGATCCTTACCGGGACAGTCGTTTAGGGCAGTACTTC
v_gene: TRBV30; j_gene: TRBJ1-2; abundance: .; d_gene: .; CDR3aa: CAWMELPGHLYGYTF; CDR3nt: TGTGCCTGGATGGAACTGCCGGGACACCTATATGGCTACACCTTC
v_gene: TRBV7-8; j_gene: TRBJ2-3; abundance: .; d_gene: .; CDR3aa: CASSSEGPGLDTQYF; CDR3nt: TGTGCCAGCAGCTCGGAGGGCCCCGGGCTAGATACGCAGTATTTT
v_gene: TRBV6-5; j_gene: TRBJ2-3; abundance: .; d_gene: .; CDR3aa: CASSLAQGTQYF; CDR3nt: TGTGCCAGCAGTCTAGCCCAGGGAACGCAGTATTTT
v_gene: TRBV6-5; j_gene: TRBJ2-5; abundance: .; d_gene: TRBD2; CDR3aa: CASSLLAGELTQYF; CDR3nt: TGTGCCAGCAGTTTATTAGCGGGAGAATTGACCCAGTACTTC
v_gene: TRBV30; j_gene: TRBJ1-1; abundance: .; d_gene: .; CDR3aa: CAWSVQRESEAFF; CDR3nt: TGTGCCTGGAGTGTACAGAGGGAATCTGAAGCTTTCTTT
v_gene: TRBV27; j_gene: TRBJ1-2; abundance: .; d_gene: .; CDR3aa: CASSLNSLNYGYTF; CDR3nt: TGTGCCAGCAGTTTAAACAGCCTTAACTATGGCTACACCTTC
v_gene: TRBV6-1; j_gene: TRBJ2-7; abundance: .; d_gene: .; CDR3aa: CATRGFLGGAGYEQYF; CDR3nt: TGTGCCACCCGGGGTTTCTTGGGGGGGGCAGGCTACGAGCAGTACTTC
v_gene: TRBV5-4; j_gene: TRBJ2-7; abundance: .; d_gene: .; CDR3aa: CASSSDAPYEQYF; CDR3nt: TGTGCCAGCAGCTCGGACGCACCTTACGAGCAGTACTTC
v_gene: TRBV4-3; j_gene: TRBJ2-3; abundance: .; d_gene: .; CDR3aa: CASSQDQRTDTQYF; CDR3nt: TGCGCCAGCAGCCAAGATCAGAGGACAGATACGCAGTATTTT
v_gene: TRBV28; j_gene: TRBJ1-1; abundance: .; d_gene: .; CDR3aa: CASSFLDTEAFF; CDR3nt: TGTGCCAGCAGTTTCCTAGACACTGAAGCTTTCTTT
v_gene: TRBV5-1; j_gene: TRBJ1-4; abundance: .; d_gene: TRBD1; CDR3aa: CASSFLGTGNEKLFF; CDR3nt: TGCGCCAGCAGCTTCCTCGGGACAGGGAATGAAAAACTGTTTTTT
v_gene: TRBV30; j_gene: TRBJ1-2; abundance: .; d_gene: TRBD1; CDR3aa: CAGGTGGIYGYTF; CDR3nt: TGTGCCGGGGGGACAGGGGGCATCTATGGCTACACCTTC
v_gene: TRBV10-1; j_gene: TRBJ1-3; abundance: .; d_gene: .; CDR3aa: CASGDLGNTIYF; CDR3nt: TGCGCCAGCGGGGATCTGGGAAACACCATATATTTT
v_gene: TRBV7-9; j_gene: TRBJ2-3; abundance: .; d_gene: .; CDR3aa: CASSFRGASTDTQYF; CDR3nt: TGTGCCAGCAGCTTCCGGGGGGCCAGCACAGATACGCAGTATTTT
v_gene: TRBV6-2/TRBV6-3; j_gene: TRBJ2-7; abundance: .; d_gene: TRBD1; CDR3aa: CASSGVDRGVSGQYF; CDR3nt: TGTGCCAGCAGTGGCGTGGACAGGGGAGTTAGCGGGCAGTACTTC
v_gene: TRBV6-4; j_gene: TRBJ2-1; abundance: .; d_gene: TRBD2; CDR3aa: CASSVLAGARNEQFF; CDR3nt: TGTGCCAGCAGCGTTTTAGCGGGAGCCAGGAATGAGCAGTTCTTC
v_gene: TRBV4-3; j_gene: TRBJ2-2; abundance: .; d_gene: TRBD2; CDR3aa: CASSQALAGLSGELFF; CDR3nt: TGCGCCAGCAGCCAAGCGCTAGCGGGGTTGTCCGGGGAGCTGTTTTTT
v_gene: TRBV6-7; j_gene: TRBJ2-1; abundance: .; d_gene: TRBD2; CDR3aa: CASSYFLVRAGGLNEQFF; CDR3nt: TGTGCCAGCAGTTACTTCTTGGTGCGAGCGGGAGGGCTCAATGAGCAGTTCTTC
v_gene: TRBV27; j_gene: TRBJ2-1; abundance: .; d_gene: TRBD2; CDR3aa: CASSFSRTSGSSRLFF; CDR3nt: TGTGCCAGCAGTTTCAGCCGGACTAGCGGGAGTTCCCGCCTGTTCTTC
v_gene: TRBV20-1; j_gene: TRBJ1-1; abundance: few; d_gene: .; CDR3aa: CSAILNTEAFF; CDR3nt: TGCAGTGCTATTTTGAACACTGAAGCTTTCTTT
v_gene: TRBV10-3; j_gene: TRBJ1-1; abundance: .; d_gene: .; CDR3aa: CAISEEARGNTEAFF; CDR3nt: TGTGCCATCAGTGAAGAGGCGCGGGGGAACACTGAAGCTTTCTTT
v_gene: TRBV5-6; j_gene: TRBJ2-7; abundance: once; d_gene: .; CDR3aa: CASTLGLEAYEQYF; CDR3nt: TGTGCCAGCACCCTTGGTTTAGAGGCCTACGAGCAGTACTTC
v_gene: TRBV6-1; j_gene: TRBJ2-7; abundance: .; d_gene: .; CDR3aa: CASSQTGLAYEQYF; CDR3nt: TGTGCCAGCAGCCAAACGGGACTCGCCTACGAGCAGTACTTC
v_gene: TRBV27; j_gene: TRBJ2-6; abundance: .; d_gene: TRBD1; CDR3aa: CASSDRGTSGANVLTF; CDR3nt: TGTGCCAGCAGTGACAGGGGTACATCTGGGGCCAACGTCCTGACTTTC
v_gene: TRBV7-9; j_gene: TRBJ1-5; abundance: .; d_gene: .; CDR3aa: CASSLEGSPGQPQHF; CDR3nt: TGTGCCAGCAGCTTAGAGGGCAGCCCGGGGCAGCCCCAGCATTTT
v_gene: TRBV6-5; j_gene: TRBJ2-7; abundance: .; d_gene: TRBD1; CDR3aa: CASSPGTGWDEQYF; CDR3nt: TGTGCCAGCAGTCCCGGGACAGGGTGGGACGAGCAGTACTTC
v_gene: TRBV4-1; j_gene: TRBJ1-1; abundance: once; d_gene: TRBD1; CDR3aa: CASSQERGPEAFF; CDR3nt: TGCGCCAGCAGCCAAGAAAGGGGGCCCGAAGCTTTCTTT
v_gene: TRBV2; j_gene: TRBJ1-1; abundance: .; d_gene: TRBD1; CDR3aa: CASSGTGGHTEAFF; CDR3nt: TGTGCCAGCAGTGGGACAGGGGGCCACACTGAAGCTTTCTTT
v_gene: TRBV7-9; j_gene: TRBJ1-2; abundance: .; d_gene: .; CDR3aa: CASSLTAVNYGYTF; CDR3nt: TGTGCCAGCAGCCTGACAGCGGTTAACTATGGCTACACCTTC
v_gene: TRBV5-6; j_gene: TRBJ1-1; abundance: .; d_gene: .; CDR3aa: CASSFTVTEAFF; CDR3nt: TGTGCCAGCAGCTTTACGGTCACTGAAGCTTTCTTT
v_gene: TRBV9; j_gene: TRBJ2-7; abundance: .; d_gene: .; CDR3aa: CASSVGPAIYYEQYF; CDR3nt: TGTGCCAGCAGCGTAGGTCCAGCAATTTACTACGAGCAGTACTTC
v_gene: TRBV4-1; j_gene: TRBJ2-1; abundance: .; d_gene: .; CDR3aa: CASSQVSVDEQFF; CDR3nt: TGCGCCAGCAGCCAAGTGAGTGTGGATGAGCAGTTCTTC
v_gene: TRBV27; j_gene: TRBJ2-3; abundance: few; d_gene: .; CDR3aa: CASSFGSLTDTQYF; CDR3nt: TGTGCCAGCAGTTTCGGCAGTTTAACAGATACGCAGTATTTT
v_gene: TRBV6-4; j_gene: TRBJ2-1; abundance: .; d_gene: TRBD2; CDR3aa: CASRSGGEQFF; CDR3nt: TGTGCCAGCAGATCGGGGGGGGAGCAGTTCTTC
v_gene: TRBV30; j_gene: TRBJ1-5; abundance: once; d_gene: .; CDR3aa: CAWSPKDQPQHF; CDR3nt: TGTGCCTGGAGTCCTAAGGATCAGCCCCAGCATTTT
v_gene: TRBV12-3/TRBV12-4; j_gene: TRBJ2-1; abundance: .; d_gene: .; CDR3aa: CASSSGWEQFF; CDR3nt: TGTGCCAGCAGTTCTGGGTGGGAGCAGTTCTTC
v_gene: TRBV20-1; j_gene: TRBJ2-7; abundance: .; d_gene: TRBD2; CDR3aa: CSARDPGAAGGRGYEQYF; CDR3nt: TGCAGTGCTAGAGATCCCGGGGCGGCGGGAGGGAGGGGATACGAGCAGTACTTC
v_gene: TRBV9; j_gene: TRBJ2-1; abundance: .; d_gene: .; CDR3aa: CASSVGKRSLDEQFF; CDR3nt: TGTGCCAGCAGCGTAGGAAAGAGGAGTCTGGATGAGCAGTTCTTC
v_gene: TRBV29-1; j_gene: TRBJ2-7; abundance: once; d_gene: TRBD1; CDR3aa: CSVGQGISYEQYF; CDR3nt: TGCAGCGTTGGACAGGGAATTTCCTACGAGCAGTACTTC
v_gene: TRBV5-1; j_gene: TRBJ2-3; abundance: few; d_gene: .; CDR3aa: CASSLGQDTDTQYF; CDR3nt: TGCGCCAGCAGCTTGGGGCAAGATACAGATACGCAGTATTTT